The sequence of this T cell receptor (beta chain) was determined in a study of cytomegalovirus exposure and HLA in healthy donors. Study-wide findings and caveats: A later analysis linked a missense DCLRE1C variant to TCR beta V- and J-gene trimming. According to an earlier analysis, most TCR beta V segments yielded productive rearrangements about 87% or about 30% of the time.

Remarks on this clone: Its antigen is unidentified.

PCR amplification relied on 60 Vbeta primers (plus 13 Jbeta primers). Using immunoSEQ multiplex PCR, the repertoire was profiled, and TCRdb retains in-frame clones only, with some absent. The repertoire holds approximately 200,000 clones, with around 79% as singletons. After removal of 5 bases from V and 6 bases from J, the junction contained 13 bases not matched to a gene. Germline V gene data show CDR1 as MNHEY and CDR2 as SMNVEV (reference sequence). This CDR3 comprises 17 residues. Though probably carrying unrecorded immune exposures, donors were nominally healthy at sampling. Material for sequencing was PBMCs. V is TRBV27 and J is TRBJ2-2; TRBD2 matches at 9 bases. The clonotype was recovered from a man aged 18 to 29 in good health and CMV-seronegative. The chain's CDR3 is CASSPLAGGGRSGELFF. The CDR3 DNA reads TGTGCCAGCAGTCCCCTCGCGGGAGGGGGAAGGTCCGGGGAGCTGTTTTTT.